This TCR beta chain was identified in a study of blood T cell repertoires in COVID-19. Study background: T cells, B-cell-depleted T cells, or PBMCs supplied cDNA or gDNA.

The method was immunoSEQ multiplex PCR; TCRdb's version includes in-frame clones alone and lacks a portion of them. The profile shows about 270,000 clones, about nine tenths of them singletons. The germline V and J ends were trimmed by 4 bases and 1 base, with 10 bases remaining between them. CDR3 length: 13 residues. Germline V gives CDR1 SQVTM, CDR2 ANQGSEA. The receptor was isolated from a man aged 35 to 55 with active or convalescent COVID-19. The genes are TRBV29-1 and TRBJ1-1; no reliable D call. Material: peripheral blood. The CDR3 region has the DNA TGCAGCGTTGTAAGCTCGTCGAACACTGAAGCTTTCTTT. Its protein is CSVVSSSNTEAFF.